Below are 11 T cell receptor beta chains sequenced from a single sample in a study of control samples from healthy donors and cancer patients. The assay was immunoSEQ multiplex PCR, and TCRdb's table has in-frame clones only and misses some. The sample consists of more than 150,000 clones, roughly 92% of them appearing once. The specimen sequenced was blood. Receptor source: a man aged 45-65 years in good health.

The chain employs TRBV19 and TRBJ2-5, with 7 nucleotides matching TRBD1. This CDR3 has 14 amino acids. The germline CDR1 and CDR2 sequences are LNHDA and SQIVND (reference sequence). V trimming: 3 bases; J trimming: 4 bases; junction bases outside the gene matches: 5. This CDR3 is CASSINRGVETQYF. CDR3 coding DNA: TGTGCCAGTAGTATTAACAGGGGTGTAGAGACCCAGTACTTC.

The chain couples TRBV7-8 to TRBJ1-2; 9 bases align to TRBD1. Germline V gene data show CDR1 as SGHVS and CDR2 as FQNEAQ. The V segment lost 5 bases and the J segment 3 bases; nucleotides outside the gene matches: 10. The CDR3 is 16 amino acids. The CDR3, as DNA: TGTGCCAGCAGCGCGGCCGGGACAGGGTTGGACTATGGCTACACCTTC. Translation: CASSAAGTGLDYGYTF.

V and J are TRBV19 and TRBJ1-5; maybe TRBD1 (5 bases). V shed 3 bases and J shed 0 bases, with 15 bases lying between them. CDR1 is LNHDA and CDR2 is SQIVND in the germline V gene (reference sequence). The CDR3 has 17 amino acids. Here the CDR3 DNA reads TGTGCCAGTAGTATTCCCAGGGCGAGGGATAGCAATCAGCCCCAGCATTTT. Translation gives CASSIPRARDSNQPQHF.

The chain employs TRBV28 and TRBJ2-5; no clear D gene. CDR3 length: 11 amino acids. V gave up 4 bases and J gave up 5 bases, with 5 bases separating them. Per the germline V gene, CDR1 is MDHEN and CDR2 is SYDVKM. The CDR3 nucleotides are TGTGCCAGCAGTTCGAGGGAGACCCAGTACTTC. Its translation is CASSSRETQYF.

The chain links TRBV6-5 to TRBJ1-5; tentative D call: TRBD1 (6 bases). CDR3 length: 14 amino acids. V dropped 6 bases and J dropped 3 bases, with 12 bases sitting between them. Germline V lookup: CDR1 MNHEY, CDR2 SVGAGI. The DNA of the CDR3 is TGTGCCAGCAGGAATGGACAGATCAATCAGCCCCAGCATTTT. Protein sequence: CASRNGQINQPQHF.

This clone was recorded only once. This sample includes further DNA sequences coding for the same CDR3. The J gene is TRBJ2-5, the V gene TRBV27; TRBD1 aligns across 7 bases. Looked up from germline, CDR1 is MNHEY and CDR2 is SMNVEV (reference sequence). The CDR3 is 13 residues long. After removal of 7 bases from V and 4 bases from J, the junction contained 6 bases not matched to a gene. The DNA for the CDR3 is TGTGCCAGCACCATAAGACAGGGAGAGACCCAGTACTTC. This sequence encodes CASTIRQGETQYF.

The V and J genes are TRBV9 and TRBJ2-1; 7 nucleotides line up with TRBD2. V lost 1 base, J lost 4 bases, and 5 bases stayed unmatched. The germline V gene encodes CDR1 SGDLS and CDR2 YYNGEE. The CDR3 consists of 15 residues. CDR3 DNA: TGTGCCAGCAGCGTATGGGGCGGGAGTTACAATGAGCAGTTCTTC. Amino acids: CASSVWGGSYNEQFF.

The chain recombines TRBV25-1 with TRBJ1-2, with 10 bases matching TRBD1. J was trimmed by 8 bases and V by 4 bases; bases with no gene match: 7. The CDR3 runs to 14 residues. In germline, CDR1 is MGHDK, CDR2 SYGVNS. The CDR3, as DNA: TGTGCCAGCAGTGCCGACAGGGGGCGAGGAGGCTACACCTTC. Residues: CASSADRGRGGYTF.

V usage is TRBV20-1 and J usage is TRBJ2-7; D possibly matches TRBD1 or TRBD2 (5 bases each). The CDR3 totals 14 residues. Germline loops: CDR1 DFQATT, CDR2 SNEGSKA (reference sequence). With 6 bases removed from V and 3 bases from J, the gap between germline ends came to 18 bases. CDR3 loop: CSASDSGTLYEQYF. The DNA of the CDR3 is TGCAGTGCGAGTGACAGCGGAACGCTCTACGAGCAGTACTTC.

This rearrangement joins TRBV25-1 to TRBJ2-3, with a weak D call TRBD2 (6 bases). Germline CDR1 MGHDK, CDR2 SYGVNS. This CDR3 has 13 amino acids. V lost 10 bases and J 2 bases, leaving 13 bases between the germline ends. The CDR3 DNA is TGTGCCACCCTCGAGGGACTCACAGATACGCAGTATTTT. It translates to CATLEGLTDTQYF.

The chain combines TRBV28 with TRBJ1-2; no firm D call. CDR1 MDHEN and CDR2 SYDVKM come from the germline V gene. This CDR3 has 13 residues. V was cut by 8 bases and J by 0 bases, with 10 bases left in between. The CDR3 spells CASSPAANYGYTF. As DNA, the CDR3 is TGTGCCAGCTCCCCAGCGGCTAACTATGGCTACACCTTC.